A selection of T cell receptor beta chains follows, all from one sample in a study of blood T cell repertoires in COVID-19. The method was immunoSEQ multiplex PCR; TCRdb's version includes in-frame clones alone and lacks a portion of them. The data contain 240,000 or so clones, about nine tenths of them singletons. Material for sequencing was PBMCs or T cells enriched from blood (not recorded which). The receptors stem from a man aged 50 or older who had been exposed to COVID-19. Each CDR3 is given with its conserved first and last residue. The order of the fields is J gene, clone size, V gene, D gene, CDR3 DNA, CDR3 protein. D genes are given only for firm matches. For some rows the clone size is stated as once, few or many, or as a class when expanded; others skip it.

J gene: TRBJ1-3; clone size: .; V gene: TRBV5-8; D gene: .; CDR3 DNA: TGTGCCAGCAGCTTGACAGGTGGTCCTGGAAACACCATATATTTT; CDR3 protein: CASSLTGGPGNTIYF
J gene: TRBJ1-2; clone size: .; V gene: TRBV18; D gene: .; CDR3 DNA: TGTGCCAGCTCACCGGGCGCTGAGGGCTACACCTTC; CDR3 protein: CASSPGAEGYTF
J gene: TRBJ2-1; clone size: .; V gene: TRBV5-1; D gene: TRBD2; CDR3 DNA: TGCGCCAGCAGCTTGGGGTCCCTAGCGGGGGGGTACAATGAGCAGTTCTTC; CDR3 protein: CASSLGSLAGGYNEQFF
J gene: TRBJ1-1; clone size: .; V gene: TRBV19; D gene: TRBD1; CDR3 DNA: TGTGCCAGTAGTATCGACAGGGGGGACACTGAAGCTTTCTTT; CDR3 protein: CASSIDRGDTEAFF
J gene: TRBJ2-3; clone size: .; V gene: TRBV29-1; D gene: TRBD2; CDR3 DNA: TGCAGCGTCGCTGGTAGCGGGGGGGGCACAGATACGCAGTATTTT; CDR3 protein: CSVAGSGGGTDTQYF
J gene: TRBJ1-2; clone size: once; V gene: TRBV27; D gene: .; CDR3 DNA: TGTGCCAGCAGTTATAGCCCAGCAAATTATGGCTACACCTTC; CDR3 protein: CASSYSPANYGYTF
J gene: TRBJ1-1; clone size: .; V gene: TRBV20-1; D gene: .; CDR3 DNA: TGCAGTGCTAGTCCCCAGAGGTCATCGAACACTGAAGCTTTCTTT; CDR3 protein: CSASPQRSSNTEAFF
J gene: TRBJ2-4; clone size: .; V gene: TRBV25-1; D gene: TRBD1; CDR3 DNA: TGTGCCAGCAGTCTGCTCCACAGGGGGAAAAACATTCAGTACTTC; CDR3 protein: CASSLLHRGKNIQYF
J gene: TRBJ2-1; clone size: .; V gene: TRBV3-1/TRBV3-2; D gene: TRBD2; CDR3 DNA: TGTGCCAGCAGCCAAGGGCCAGCGGGGGGTGAGCAGTTCTTC; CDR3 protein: CASSQGPAGGEQFF
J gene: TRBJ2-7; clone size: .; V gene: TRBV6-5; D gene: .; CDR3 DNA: TGTGCCAGCAGTTACGGTGGGGCCACACTGGGCTACGAGCAGTACTTC; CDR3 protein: CASSYGGATLGYEQYF
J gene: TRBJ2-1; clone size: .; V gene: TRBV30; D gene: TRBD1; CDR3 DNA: TGTGCCCGCCGGGACAGGGGGCATCATGAGCAGTTCTTC; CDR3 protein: CARRDRGHHEQFF
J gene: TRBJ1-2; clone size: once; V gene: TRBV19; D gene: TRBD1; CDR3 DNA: TGTGCCAGTAGTATGAGGACAGGGGCGTCTACTAACTATGGCTACACCTTC; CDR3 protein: CASSMRTGASTNYGYTF
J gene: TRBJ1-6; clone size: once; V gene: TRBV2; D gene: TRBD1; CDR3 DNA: TGTGCCAGCAGTGATAGAGTTGGGACAGGGGCGAATAATTCACCCCTCCACTTT; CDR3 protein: CASSDRVGTGANNSPLHF
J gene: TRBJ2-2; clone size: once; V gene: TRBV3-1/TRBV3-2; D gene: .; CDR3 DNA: TGTGCCAGCAGCCCCCGGGACTCATACACCGGGGAGCTGTTTTTT; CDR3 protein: CASSPRDSYTGELFF
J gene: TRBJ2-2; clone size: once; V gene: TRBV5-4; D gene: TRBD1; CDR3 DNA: TGTGCCAGCAGCTCAAGGGACAGGGGGCACACCGGGGAGCTGTTTTTT; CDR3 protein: CASSSRDRGHTGELFF
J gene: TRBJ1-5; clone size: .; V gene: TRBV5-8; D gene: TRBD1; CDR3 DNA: TGTGCCAGCGGGGGGACAGGGAATCAGCCCCAGCATTTT; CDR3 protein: CASGGTGNQPQHF
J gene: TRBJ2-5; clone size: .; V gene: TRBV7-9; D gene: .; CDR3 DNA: TGTGCCAGCAGCTTAGGACTCCCGGGCCAAGAGACCCAGTACTTC; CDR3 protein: CASSLGLPGQETQYF
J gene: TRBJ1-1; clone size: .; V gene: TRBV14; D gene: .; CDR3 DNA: TGTGCCAGCAGCCAAGATTTTGGGCAGGGAGAAGCTTTCTTT; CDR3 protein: CASSQDFGQGEAFF
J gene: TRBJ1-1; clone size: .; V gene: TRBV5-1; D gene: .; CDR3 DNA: TGCGCCAGCAGCTTTCAGGGGCCGGGGAACACTGAAGCTTTCTTT; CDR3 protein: CASSFQGPGNTEAFF
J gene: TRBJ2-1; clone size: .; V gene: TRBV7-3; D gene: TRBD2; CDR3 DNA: TGTGCCAGCAGCATTACACTCGGGGGGGTAGGCAATGAGCAGTTCTTC; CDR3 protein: CASSITLGGVGNEQFF
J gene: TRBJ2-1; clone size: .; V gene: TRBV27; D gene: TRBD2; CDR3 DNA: TGTGCCAGCAGTGCGTTCGGGACTAGAGACAATGAGCAGTTCTTC; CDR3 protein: CASSAFGTRDNEQFF
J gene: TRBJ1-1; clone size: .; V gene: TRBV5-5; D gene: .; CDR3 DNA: TGTGCCAGCAGCCCCCGGGGGTTCCGGCCTCCCCCGCGGGCTTTCTTT; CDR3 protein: CASSPRGFRPPPRAFF
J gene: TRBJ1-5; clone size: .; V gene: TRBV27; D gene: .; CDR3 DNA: TGTGCCAGCAGTCCAAAAGACAGAAGCAATCAGCCCCAGCATTTT; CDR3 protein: CASSPKDRSNQPQHF
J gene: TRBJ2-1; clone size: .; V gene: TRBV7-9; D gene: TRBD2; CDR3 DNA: TGTGCCAGCAGCTTACTAGCGGGAGATGAAGGGGAGCAGTTCTTC; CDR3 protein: CASSLLAGDEGEQFF
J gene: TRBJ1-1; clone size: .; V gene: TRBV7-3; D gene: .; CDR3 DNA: TGTGCCAGCAGCGCAGGGGCCGAAGCTTTCTTT; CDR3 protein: CASSAGAEAFF
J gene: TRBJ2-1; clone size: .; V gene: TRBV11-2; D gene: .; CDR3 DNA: TGTGCCAGCAGCTTTGGGGCGCCCTACAATGAGCAGTTCTTC; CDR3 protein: CASSFGAPYNEQFF
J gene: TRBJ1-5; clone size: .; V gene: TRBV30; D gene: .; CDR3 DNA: TGTGCCTGGAGAGACCAGGGGTATAGCAATCAGCCCCAGCATTTT; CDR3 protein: CAWRDQGYSNQPQHF
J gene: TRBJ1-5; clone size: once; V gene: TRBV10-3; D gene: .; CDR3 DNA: TGTGCCATCAGTGGGACAGACTATAGCAATCAGCCCCAGCATTTT; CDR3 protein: CAISGTDYSNQPQHF
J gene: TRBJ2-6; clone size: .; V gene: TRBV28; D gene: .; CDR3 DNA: TGTGCCAGCAGACATACGAGTGGGCCACTCCCTGGGGCCAACGTCCTGACTTTC; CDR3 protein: CASRHTSGPLPGANVLTF
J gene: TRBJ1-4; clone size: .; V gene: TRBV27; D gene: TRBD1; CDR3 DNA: TGTGCCAGCAGTTTACGCAGGGGGCGCGGTCCCGGTAAACTGTTTTTT; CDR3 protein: CASSLRRGRGPGKLFF